This T cell receptor (beta chain) was sequenced during a study of cytomegalovirus exposure and HLA in healthy donors. General study findings and limits: The classifier, whose performance was assessed in both the original and validation cohorts, reportedly diagnosed cytomegalovirus status with high specificity and sensitivity.

The germline gives CDR1 SGHRS, CDR2 YFSETQ. Trimming left V 3 bases short and J 3 bases short, with 15 bases between. The CDR3 contains 15 residues. PCR primers comprised 60 Vbeta and 13 Jbeta primers. Measured with immunoSEQ multiplex PCR; TCRdb has only the in-frame clones, and not every one. This table holds about 88,000 clones. Note on this clone: What it binds is not known.

The sample comprised PBMCs. This TCR derives from a girl between 10 and 17 years old in good health and CMV-seropositive. This chain joins TRBV5-1 and TRBJ1-2; no definite D call. CDR3 in DNA: TGCGCCAGCAGCTCTAGCCAAGCCTCAGACTATGGCTACACCTTC. It specifies CASSSSQASDYGYTF.